The rows below give T cell receptor beta chains drawn from one sample of a study of T-cell reconstitution after alpha-beta-depleted transplantation in children. TCRdb reprocessed the PCR reads with MiXCR, giving one entry per CDR3 protein. Of over 450,000 distinct CDR3 sequences listed, about 10% are singletons. This sample comprised PBMCs, obtained before TCRalphabeta/CD19-depleted stem cell transplant. The source of these receptors is a child aged 2 to 10 with inherited bone marrow failure, due to receive a stem cell transplant. The CDR3 runs from the conserved cysteine through the conserved F or W. Each record gives: CDR3 DNA, CDR3 protein, J gene, D gene, clone size, V gene. The D gene is left open where the match is weak. Clone size is stated in some rows and not others, as once, few, many or a class when expanded.

CDR3nt: TGTGCCAGTAGTATTCTCCCGGGACAGGTGAACACTGAAGCTTTCTTT
CDR3aa: CASSILPGQVNTEAFF
j_gene: TRBJ1-1
d_gene: TRBD1
abundance: few
v_gene: TRBV19

CDR3nt: TGTGCCAGCAGCCCCCGGACAGGGCACATCTATGGCTACACCTTC
CDR3aa: CASSPRTGHIYGYTF
j_gene: TRBJ1-2
d_gene: TRBD1
abundance: few
v_gene: TRBV9

CDR3nt: TGTGCCAGCAGTAGCTGGGACAGCGAAGCTTTCTTT
CDR3aa: CASSSWDSEAFF
j_gene: TRBJ1-1
d_gene: TRBD1
abundance: NA
v_gene: TRBV6-2/TRBV6-3

CDR3nt: TGTGCCAGCAGCTTAGCGGCGCTGAGGGGTTCACCCCTCCACTTT
CDR3aa: CASSLAALRGSPLHF
j_gene: TRBJ1-6
d_gene: NA
abundance: many
v_gene: TRBV7-9

CDR3nt: TGTGCCAGCAGCTCGACACAGTACGAGCAGTACTTC
CDR3aa: CASSSTQYEQYF
j_gene: TRBJ2-7
d_gene: NA
abundance: NA
v_gene: TRBV2

CDR3nt: TGCGCCAGCAGCCCAATTGGGGACACCTACAATGAGCAGTTCTTC
CDR3aa: CASSPIGDTYNEQFF
j_gene: TRBJ2-1
d_gene: NA
abundance: many
v_gene: TRBV5-1

CDR3nt: TGTGCCAGCAGTTTAGCATGGACGAACACTGAAGCTTTCTTT
CDR3aa: CASSLAWTNTEAFF
j_gene: TRBJ1-1
d_gene: NA
abundance: many
v_gene: TRBV12-3/TRBV12-4

CDR3nt: TGTGCCAGCAGCTTGATGGGGCGGCCAGATACGCAGTATTTT
CDR3aa: CASSLMGRPDTQYF
j_gene: TRBJ2-3
d_gene: NA
abundance: many
v_gene: TRBV5-5

CDR3nt: TGCAGTGCTAGAGATAGCGGGAGTTCCTCCTACGAGCAGTACTTC
CDR3aa: CSARDSGSSSYEQYF
j_gene: TRBJ2-7
d_gene: TRBD2
abundance: NA
v_gene: TRBV20-1

CDR3nt: TGTGCCAGCAGCTTAGGTAATAAAGCCGCCGAGCAGTACTTC
CDR3aa: CASSLGNKAAEQYF
j_gene: TRBJ2-7
d_gene: NA
abundance: few
v_gene: TRBV7-9

CDR3nt: TGCGCCAGCAGCCAAGACGCCCTAGCTTCCGATCTCTACGAGCAGTACTTC
CDR3aa: CASSQDALASDLYEQYF
j_gene: TRBJ2-7
d_gene: NA
abundance: few
v_gene: TRBV4-1

CDR3nt: TGTGCCAGCAGCACTTCAACCAGGGGAATGGGGTTCTACGAGCAGTACTTC
CDR3aa: CASSTSTRGMGFYEQYF
j_gene: TRBJ2-7
d_gene: NA
abundance: few
v_gene: TRBV21-1